The clone carrying this TCR beta chain was found once. No antigen is known for it. The CDR3 runs to 12 residues. Germline CDR1 GTSNPN, CDR2 SVGIG (reference sequence). The ends were cut back, 0 bases at V and 4 bases at J, with 7 bases in the middle. This sample was taken from a study of shared clonotypes between healthy human individuals. General study findings and limits: Rarefaction indicated that sorted-subset sequencing remained incomplete although depth was large.

The assay used deep level. Generated by immunoSEQ multiplex PCR, the TCRdb table keeps only in-frame clones and is missing some. Found here are 2 million to 2.5 million clones, 90% to 96% of them singletons; the top ten hold roughly 0.13%. The TCR comes from a man aged 18 to 29 in good health. The rearrangement uses TRBV30 and TRBJ2-7; D might be TRBD1 (5 bases). Sequencing was carried out using naive CD4+ T cells sorted from blood. Subset in this sample: CD45RA+ positively selected. As DNA, the CDR3 is TGTGCCTGGAGTGTAGGGGCTTACGAGCAGTACTTC. This sequence encodes CAWSVGAYEQYF.